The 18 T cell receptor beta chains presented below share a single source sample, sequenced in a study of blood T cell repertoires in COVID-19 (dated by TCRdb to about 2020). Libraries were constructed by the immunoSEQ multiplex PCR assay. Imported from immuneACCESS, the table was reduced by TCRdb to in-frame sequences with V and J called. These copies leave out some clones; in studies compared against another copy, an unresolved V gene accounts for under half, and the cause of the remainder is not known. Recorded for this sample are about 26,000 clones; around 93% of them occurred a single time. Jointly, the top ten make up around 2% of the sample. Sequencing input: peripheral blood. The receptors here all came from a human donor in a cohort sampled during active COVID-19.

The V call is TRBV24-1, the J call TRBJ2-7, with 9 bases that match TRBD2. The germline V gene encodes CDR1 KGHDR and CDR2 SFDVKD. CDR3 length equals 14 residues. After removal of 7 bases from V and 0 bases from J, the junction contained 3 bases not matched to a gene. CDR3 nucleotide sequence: TGTGCCACCAGAGGTAGCGGGAGCTCCTACGAGCAGTACTTC. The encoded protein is CATRGSGSSYEQYF.

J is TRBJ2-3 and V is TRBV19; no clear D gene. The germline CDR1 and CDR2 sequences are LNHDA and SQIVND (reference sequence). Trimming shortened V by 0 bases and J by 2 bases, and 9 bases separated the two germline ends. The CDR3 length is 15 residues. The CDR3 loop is CASSIDAGNTDTQYF. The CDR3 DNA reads TGTGCCAGTAGTATAGATGCAGGAAACACAGATACGCAGTATTTT.

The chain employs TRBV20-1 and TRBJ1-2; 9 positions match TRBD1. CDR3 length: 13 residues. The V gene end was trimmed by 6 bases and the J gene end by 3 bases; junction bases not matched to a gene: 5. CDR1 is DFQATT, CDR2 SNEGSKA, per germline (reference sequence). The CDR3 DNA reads TGCAGTGCAAGTACAGGGGGCGACTATGGCTACACCTTC. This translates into CSASTGGDYGYTF.

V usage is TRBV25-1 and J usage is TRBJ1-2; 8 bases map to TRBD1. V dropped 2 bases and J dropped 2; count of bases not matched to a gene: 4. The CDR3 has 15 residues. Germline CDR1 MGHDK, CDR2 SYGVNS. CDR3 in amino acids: CASSETGTGNYGYTF. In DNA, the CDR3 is TGTGCCAGCAGTGAAACCGGGACAGGAAACTATGGCTACACCTTC.

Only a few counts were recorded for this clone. The chain's CDR3 is CASSSTGGSYEQYF. The CDR3 DNA follows: TGTGCCAGCAGCTCGACAGGGGGCTCCTACGAGCAGTACTTC. This sequence joins TRBV5-4 and TRBJ2-7, with 9 bases that match TRBD1. The ends lost 3 bases at V and 0 bases at J; junction bases unmatched: 1. The CDR3 consists of 14 residues. The germline V gene has CDR1 SGHNT and CDR2 YYREEE (reference sequence).

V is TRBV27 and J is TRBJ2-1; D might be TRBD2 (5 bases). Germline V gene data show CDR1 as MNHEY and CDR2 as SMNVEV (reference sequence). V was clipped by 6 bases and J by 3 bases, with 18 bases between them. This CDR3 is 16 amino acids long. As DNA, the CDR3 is TGTGCCAGCAGGGGTAGCGCGCCATGGGGCTACAATGAGCAGTTCTTC. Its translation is CASRGSAPWGYNEQFF.

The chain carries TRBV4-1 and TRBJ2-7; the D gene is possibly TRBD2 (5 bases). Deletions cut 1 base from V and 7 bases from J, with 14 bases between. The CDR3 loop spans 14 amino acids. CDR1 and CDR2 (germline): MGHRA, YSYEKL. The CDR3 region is CASSQGMRGREQYF. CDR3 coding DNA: TGCGCCAGCAGCCAAGGGATGAGAGGGCGGGAGCAGTACTTC.

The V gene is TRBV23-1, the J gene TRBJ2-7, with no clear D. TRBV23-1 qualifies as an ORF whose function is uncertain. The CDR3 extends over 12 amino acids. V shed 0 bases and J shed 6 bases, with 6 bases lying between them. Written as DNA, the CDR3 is TGCGCCAGCAGTCAATCCCGCGGCGAGCAGTACTTC. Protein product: CASSQSRGEQYF.

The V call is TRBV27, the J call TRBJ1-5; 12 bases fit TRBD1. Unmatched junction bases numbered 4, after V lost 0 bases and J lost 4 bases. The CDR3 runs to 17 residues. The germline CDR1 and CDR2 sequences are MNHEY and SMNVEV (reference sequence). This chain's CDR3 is CASSLSRGQGANQPQHF. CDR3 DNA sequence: TGTGCCAGCAGTTTATCGCGGGGACAGGGGGCAAATCAGCCCCAGCATTTT.

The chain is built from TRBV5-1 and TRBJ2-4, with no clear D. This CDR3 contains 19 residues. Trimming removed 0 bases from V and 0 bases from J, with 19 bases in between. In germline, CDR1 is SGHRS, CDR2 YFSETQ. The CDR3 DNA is TGCGCCAGCAGCTTGGCCGGTACAGCCTCCCTTCTAGCCAAAAACATTCAGTACTTC. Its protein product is CASSLAGTASLLAKNIQYF. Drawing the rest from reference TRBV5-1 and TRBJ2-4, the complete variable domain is KAGVTQTPRYLIKTRGQQVTLSCSPISGHRSVSWYQQTPGQGLQFLFEYFSETQRNKGNFPGRFSGRQFSNSRSEMNVSTLELGDSALYLCASSLAGTASLLAKNIQYFGAGTRLSVL.

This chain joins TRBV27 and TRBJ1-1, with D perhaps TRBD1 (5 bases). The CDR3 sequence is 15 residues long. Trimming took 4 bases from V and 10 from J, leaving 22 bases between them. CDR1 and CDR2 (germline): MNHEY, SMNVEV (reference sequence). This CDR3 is CASSSSGSFSGGAFF. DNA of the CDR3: TGTGCCAGCAGTTCGTCAGGGAGCTTTTCGGGGGGAGCTTTCTTT.

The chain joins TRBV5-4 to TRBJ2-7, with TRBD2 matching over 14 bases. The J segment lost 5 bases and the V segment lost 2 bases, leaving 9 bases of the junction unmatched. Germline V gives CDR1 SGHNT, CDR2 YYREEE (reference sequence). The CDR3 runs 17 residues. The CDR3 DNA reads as TGTGCCAGCAGCTTAGCGGGGGGACTAGCGGGAGTCCACGAGCAGTACTTC. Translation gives CASSLAGGLAGVHEQYF.

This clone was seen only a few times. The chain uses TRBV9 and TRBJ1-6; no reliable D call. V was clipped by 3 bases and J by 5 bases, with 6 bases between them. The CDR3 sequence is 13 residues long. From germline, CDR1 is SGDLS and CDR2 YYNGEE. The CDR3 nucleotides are TGTGCCAGCAGCGGACAAAATAATTCACCCCTCCACTTT. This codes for CASSGQNNSPLHF.

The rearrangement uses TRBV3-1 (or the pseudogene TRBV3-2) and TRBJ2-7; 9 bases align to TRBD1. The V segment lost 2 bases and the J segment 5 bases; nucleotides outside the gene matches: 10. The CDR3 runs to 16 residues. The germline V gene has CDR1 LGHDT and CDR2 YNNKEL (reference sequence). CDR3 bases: TGTGCCAGCAGCCAATACAGGGGGCTCGTAATGGACGAGCAGTACTTC. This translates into CASSQYRGLVMDEQYF.

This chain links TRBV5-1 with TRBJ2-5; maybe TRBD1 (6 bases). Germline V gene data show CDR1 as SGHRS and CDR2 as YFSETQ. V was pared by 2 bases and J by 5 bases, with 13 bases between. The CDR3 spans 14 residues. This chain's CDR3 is CASSLSRQEETQYF. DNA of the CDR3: TGCGCCAGCAGCTTATCCAGACAGGAGGAGACCCAGTACTTC.

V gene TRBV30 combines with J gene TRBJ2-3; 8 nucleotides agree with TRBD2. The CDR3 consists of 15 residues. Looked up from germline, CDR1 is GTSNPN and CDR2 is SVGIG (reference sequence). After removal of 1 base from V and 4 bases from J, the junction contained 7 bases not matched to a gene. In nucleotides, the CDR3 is TGTGCCTGGAGTGCTGGGACTAGTGGCGCAGATACGCAGTATTTT. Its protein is CAWSAGTSGADTQYF. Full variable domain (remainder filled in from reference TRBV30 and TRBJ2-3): SQTIHQWPATLVQPVGSPLSLECTVEGTSNPNLYWYRQAAGRGLQLLFYSVGIGQISSEVPQNLSASRPQDRQFILSSKKLLLSDSGFYLCAWSAGTSGADTQYFGPGTRLTVL.

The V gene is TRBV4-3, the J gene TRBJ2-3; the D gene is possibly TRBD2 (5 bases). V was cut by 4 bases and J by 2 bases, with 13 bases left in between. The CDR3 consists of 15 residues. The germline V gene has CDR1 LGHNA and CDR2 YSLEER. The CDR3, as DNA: TGCGCCAGCAGCCCCCAACTAGTTTTCACAGATACGCAGTATTTT. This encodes CASSPQLVFTDTQYF.

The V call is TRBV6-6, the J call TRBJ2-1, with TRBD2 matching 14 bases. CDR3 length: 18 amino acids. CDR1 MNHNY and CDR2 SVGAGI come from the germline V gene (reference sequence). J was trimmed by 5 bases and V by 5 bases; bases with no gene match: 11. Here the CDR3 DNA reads TGTGCCAGCAGTCTCGGACTAGCGGGAGGAAGGAAAAACAATGAGCAGTTCTTC. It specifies CASSLGLAGGRKNNEQFF.